This section outlines one T cell receptor (beta chain) sequence together with its context. The target antigen is unknown. This record belongs to a study of cytotoxic CD8 clonotypes in ibrutinib-treated CLL. The overall study: The patients comprised approximately 11 relapsed/refractory and more than 14 treatment-naive cases, about 18 IGHV unmutated. An average of 255,043 productive templates and 94,082 productive rearrangements was obtained per sample. Study-wide points: Upon ibrutinib response clonality rose, and upon progression it fell back toward baseline. Public clonotypes, an uncommon group, contracted or remained stable on treatment.

Assay: immunoSEQ multiplex PCR; the TCRdb copy retains only in-frame clones and omits some. In the table there are roughly 70,000 clones, around 81% of which are singletons. Per the germline V gene, CDR1 is MGHDK and CDR2 is SYGVNS. V lost 3 bases and J lost 0; bases outside the gene matches: 10. The CDR3 covers 18 residues. The rearrangement joins TRBV25-1 to TRBJ1-5, with TRBD1 matching 8 bases. This receptor was identified in a human donor with chronic lymphocytic leukemia. The source material was PBMCs, sampled at disease progression, from a patient treated with ibrutinib. In nucleotides, the CDR3 is TGTGCCAGCAGTGATTCCCGGACAGGGCCGTATAGCAATCAGCCCCAGCATTTT. Protein: CASSDSRTGPYSNQPQHF.